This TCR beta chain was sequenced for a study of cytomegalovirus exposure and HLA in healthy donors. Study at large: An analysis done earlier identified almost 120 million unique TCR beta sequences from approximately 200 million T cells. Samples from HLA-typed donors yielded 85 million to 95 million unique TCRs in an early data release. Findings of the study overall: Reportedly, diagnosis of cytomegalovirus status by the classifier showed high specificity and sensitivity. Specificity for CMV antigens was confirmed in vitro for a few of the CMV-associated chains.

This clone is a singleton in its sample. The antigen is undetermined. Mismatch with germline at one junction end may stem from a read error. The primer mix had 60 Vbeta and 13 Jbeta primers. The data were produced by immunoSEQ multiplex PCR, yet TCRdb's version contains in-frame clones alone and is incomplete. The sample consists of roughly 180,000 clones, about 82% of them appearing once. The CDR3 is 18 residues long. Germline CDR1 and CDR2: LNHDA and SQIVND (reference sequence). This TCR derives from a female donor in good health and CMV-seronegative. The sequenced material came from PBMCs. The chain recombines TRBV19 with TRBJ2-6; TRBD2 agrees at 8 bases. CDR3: CASSIGLARSSGANGLTF. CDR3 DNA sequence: TGTGCCAGTAGTATAGGACTAGCGCGAAGCTCTGGGGCCAACGGCCTGACTTTC.